This T cell receptor (beta chain) was obtained from a study of T cells in localized non-small cell lung cancer. TCRdb's table, derived via immunoSEQ multiplex PCR, lists solely in-frame clones and lacks some. The table has 2,200 or so clones, roughly 21% seen once. This clone was seen more than once but under ten times. Its specificity is unknown. The CDR3 is made up of 16 amino acids. The ends lost 6 bases at V and 3 bases at J; junction bases unmatched: 9. CDR1 is MNHGY and CDR2 is SAAAGT in the germline V gene. Points from the study as a whole: Since sequencing was restricted to only one region of the tumor, intratumor heterogeneity remains a possibility. The highest T cell clonality was in uninvolved adjacent lung, above tumor.

The sequences come from lung tumor tissue, collected before any cancer treatment. This receptor was identified in a male donor at least 60 years old with stage II lung adenocarcinoma. The chain has TRBV6-8 and TRBJ2-3; 10 nucleotides match TRBD1. CDR3 region: CASSPIGQGGTDTQYF. The CDR3 DNA reads as TGTGCCAGCAGCCCGATTGGACAGGGGGGAACAGATACGCAGTATTTT.